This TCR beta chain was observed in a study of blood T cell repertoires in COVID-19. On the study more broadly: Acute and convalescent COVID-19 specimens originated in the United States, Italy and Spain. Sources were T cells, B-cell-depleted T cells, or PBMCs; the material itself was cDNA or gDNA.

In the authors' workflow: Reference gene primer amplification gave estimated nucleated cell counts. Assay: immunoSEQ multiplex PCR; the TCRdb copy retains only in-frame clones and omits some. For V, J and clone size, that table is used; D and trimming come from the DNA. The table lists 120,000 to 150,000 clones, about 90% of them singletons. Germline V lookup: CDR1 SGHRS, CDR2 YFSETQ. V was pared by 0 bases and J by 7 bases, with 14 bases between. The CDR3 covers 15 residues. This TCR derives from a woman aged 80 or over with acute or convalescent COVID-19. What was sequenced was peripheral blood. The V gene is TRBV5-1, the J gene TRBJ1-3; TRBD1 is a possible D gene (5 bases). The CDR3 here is CASSLAGGDGNTIYF. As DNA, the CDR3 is TGCGCCAGCAGCTTGGCCGGAGGGGACGGGAACACCATATATTTT.